A single sample gave rise to the 21 T cell receptor beta chains below, sequenced in a study of molecular identifiers for immune sequencing clone quantification. TCRdb analysed the PCR reads with MiXCR anew, one entry per CDR3 protein. The sample yields more than 70,000 distinct CDR3 sequences, over 20% seen once. Sequenced input: naive CD8+ T cells from blood, with Jurkat cell RNA spiked in. As to subset: FACS-sorted CD8+CD4-CCR7+CD45RA+ naive T cells. The source is a human donor in good health. Some libraries in this study had Jurkat cell RNA spiked in.

This clonotype was seen repeatedly, ten times or more. This chain uses TRBV19 with TRBJ2-3; TRBD2 matches at 8 bases. CDR1 and CDR2 (germline): LNHDA, SQIVND (reference sequence). V shed 3 bases and J 2 bases; nucleotides not matched to a gene: 13. The length of the CDR3 is 18 residues. The CDR3 protein is CASSIPGRGERDTDTQYF. The CDR3 DNA sequence: TGTGCCAGTAGTATCCCCGGGAGGGGAGAGCGGGACACAGATACGCAGTATTTT.

This clonotype was recorded at least ten times. The chain is built from TRBV4-2 and TRBJ2-7, with 12 bases that match TRBD1. This CDR3 contains 14 residues. Germline CDR1 reads LGHNA; CDR2 reads YNFKEQ. The V gene end was trimmed by 1 base and the J gene end by 6 bases; junction bases not matched to a gene: 1. The CDR3 sequence is CASSQGDRGREQYF. The CDR3 DNA reads TGTGCCAGCAGCCAAGGGGACAGGGGGCGCGAGCAGTACTTC.

This clonotype was found many times. The genes are TRBV5-4 and TRBJ2-3; D is perhaps TRBD2 (5 bases). Trimming left V 2 bases short and J 0 bases short, with 10 bases between. From germline, CDR1 is SGHNT and CDR2 YYREEE (reference sequence). The CDR3 totals 15 residues. CDR3 sequence (DNA): TGTGCCAGCAGCTTCCGTCGGGGAAGCACAGATACGCAGTATTTT. Amino acids: CASSFRRGSTDTQYF.

Many counts were recorded for this clonotype. The chain combines TRBV4-3 with TRBJ2-7, with 10 bases identical to TRBD1. Germline loops: CDR1 LGHNA, CDR2 YSLEER. The CDR3 length is 16 residues. Trimming cost V 0 bases and J 5 bases; bases outside gene matches: 7. The DNA for the CDR3 is TGCGCCAGCAGCCAAGATTGGACAGGGGGTGTCGACGAGCAGTACTTC. It specifies CASSQDWTGGVDEQYF.

This clonotype was recorded at least ten times. The chain has TRBV11-2 and TRBJ1-1; unclear D gene. The V gene lost 7 bases and the J gene lost 0 bases, with 6 bases spanning the gap. This CDR3 comprises 12 residues. Germline V gene data show CDR1 as SGHAT and CDR2 as FQNNGV. The CDR3 is CASTQLNTEAFF. The CDR3 nucleotides are TGTGCCAGCACCCAACTGAACACTGAAGCTTTCTTT.

This clonotype has at least ten counts. The CDR3, as DNA: TGTGCCAGCAGCCAAGATGGTATGCGGGGCCCTCTGTCGACGCAGTATTTT. Protein: CASSQDGMRGPLSTQYF. The chain links TRBV3-1 to TRBJ2-3; D possibly corresponds to TRBD2 (6 bases). V lost 0 bases to trimming and J lost 9 bases, with 22 bases between them. This CDR3 region has 17 residues. Germline CDR1 is LGHDT and CDR2 is YNNKEL (reference sequence).

The V call is TRBV5-6, the J call TRBJ2-1, with D hard to call. Germline V gene sequence: CDR1 SGHDT, CDR2 YYEEEE. The CDR3 spans 16 residues. With 2 bases removed from V and 0 bases from J, the gap between germline ends came to 12 bases. CDR3 nucleotides: TGTGCCAGCAGCTTAATCGCGAGGTACTCCTACAATGAGCAGTTCTTC. Its translation is CASSLIARYSYNEQFF.

Notes on this clonotype: This may arise from a read error, as a much more abundant clone is one base away. This chain connects TRBV29-1 to TRBJ1-1, with D tentatively TRBD1 (6 bases). CDR1 is SQVTM, CDR2 ANQGSEA, per germline. The CDR3 is 12 amino acids. The DNA for the CDR3 is TGCAGCGTTGAACAGGGGATCGCTGAAGCTTACTTT. This sequence encodes CSVEQGIAEAYF.

The gene calls are TRBV4-1 and TRBJ1-1, with D possibly matching TRBD1 (6 bases). Germline V gives CDR1 MGHRA, CDR2 YSYEKL. The CDR3 spans 16 residues. V was clipped by 0 bases and J by 5 bases, with 16 bases between them. In DNA, the CDR3 is TGCGCCAGCAGCCAAGATAGGAGGACAGAGTCGACTGAAGCTTTCTTT. Translated: CASSQDRRTESTEAFF.

This clonotype was counted at least ten times. The chain recombines TRBV27 with TRBJ2-7, with 7 nucleotides matching TRBD2. Germline-derived CDR1 and CDR2 are MNHEY and SMNVEV (reference sequence). V trimming: 4 bases; J trimming: 3 bases; junction bases outside the gene matches: 3. The CDR3 covers 13 residues. In nucleotides, the CDR3 is TGTGCCAGCAGTTCAGGCGGGGGCTACGAGCAGTACTTC. Residues: CASSSGGGYEQYF.

This clonotype has ten or more counts. V is TRBV9 and J is TRBJ2-3; D may be TRBD1 (5 bases). The germline V and J ends were trimmed by 0 bases and 0 bases, with 17 bases remaining between them. The germline V gene encodes CDR1 SGDLS and CDR2 YYNGEE. The CDR3 length is 18 residues. CDR3 nucleotide sequence: TGTGCCAGCAGCGTAGCAGGGTGGCCGCCATCTAGCACAGATACGCAGTATTTT. It specifies CASSVAGWPPSSTDTQYF.

This clonotype was seen at least ten times. The chain employs TRBV14 and TRBJ2-3; unclear D gene. The CDR3 loop spans 16 amino acids. Trimming removed 4 bases at V and 0 bases at J, with 14 bases between. Germline-derived CDR1 and CDR2 are SGHDN and FVKESK. The DNA of the CDR3 is TGTGCCAGCAGCCTAGACACCCTTGGGAGCACAGATACGCAGTATTTT. It yields the protein CASSLDTLGSTDTQYF.

This clonotype was counted at least ten times. The CDR3 DNA is TGTGCCAGCGGGATAGCGGGGGCAAACCCCCCAGATACGCAGTATTTT. Its protein product is CASGIAGANPPDTQYF. The chain uses TRBV6-2 or TRBV6-3 and TRBJ2-3; 9 nucleotides align to TRBD2. Germline V CDR1 and CDR2: MNHEY, SVGEGT. The CDR3 is 16 amino acids. The trim removed 8 bases at V and 4 bases at J, leaving 13 bases unmatched.

Ten or more counts support this clonotype. The chain carries TRBV6-2 or TRBV6-3 and TRBJ2-5; unclear D gene. This CDR3 has 14 amino acids. V lost 2 bases, J lost 0 bases, and 7 bases lay in between. The germline gives CDR1 MNHEY, CDR2 SVGEGT. The CDR3 sequence: CASSYTEYQETQYF. The CDR3 DNA sequence: TGTGCCAGCAGTTACACAGAGTACCAAGAGACCCAGTACTTC.

This clonotype was counted many times. The chain couples TRBV6-4 to TRBJ2-5; D call uncertain. In germline, CDR1 is MRHNA, CDR2 SNTAGT. The V and J ends lost 6 bases and 2 bases respectively, with 4 bases between them. This CDR3 region has 11 residues. In DNA form, the CDR3 reads TGTGCCAGCAGCGCACAAGAGACCCAGTACTTC. It is translated as CASSAQETQYF.

This clonotype was recorded many times. The chain combines TRBV5-1 with TRBJ1-1; D unresolved. CDR1 is SGHRS, CDR2 YFSETQ, per germline. The CDR3 runs 13 residues. V dropped 2 bases and J dropped 1 base, with 6 bases sitting between them. This CDR3 reads CASSFEGNTEAFF. CDR3 coding DNA: TGCGCCAGCAGCTTCGAAGGGAACACTGAAGCTTTCTTT. Combining the CDR3 with reference TRBV5-1 and TRBJ1-1 gives the whole variable domain KAGVTQTPRYLIKTRGQQVTLSCSPISGHRSVSWYQQTPGQGLQFLFEYFSETQRNKGNFPGRFSGRQFSNSRSEMNVSTLELGDSALYLCASSFEGNTEAFFGQGTRLTVV.

The V gene is TRBV6-1, the J gene TRBJ1-5; a weak D match, TRBD1 (5 bases). This CDR3 is built from 12 residues. Germline-derived CDR1 and CDR2 are MNHNS and SASEGT. V lost 8 bases and J lost 6, with 11 bases in between. DNA for the CDR3: TGTGCCAGCGGCAGGGCGGCTCAGCCCCAGCATTTT. Its translation is CASGRAAQPQHF.

This clonotype was counted many times. J is TRBJ1-1 and V is TRBV5-1, with 7 bases matching TRBD1. Trimming cost V 3 bases and J 0 bases; bases outside gene matches: 5. CDR1 SGHRS and CDR2 YFSETQ come from the germline V gene. This CDR3 region has 15 residues. This CDR3 reads CASSSKTGLNTEAFF. For the CDR3, the DNA is TGCGCCAGCAGCTCGAAGACAGGGTTGAACACTGAAGCTTTCTTT.

The sample holds a few counts of this clonotype. The chain joins TRBV5-8 to TRBJ2-1; perhaps TRBD1 as D (6 bases). The CDR3 runs 9 residues. V was clipped by 9 bases and J by 11 bases, with 9 bases between them. Germline values: CDR1 SGHTS, CDR2 YDEGEE. The CDR3 loop reads CATRDKQFF. The CDR3 nucleotides read TGTGCCACCAGGGACAAGCAGTTCTTC.

This clonotype has only a few counts. This could be a read error, since a much larger clone is one nucleotide away. In this CDR3 the conserved last residue, phenylalanine or tryptophan, is missing, so a read error is likely. The chain uses TRBV7-9 and TRBJ2-3, with D possibly being TRBD1 (6 bases). The CDR3 spans 15 residues. Germline values: CDR1 SEHNR, CDR2 FQNEAQ (reference sequence). The V gene lost 2 bases and the J gene lost 4 bases, with 13 bases spanning the gap. Here the CDR3 DNA reads TGTGCCAGCAGCTTATTCACAAAGGGGGCAGATACGCAGTATCTT. Encoded protein: CASSLFTKGADTQYL.

This clonotype was observed many times. This sequence joins TRBV27 and TRBJ2-6; TRBD1 matches 9 bases. The trim removed 5 bases at V and 3 bases at J, leaving 5 bases unmatched. CDR1 and CDR2 (germline): MNHEY, SMNVEV (reference sequence). CDR3 length: 16 amino acids. CDR3 in amino acids: CASSVTGGVGANVLTF. CDR3 nucleotides: TGTGCCAGCAGTGTAACAGGGGGCGTTGGGGCCAACGTCCTGACTTTC.